This is a list of T cell receptor beta chains from one sample in a study of control samples from healthy donors and cancer patients. Here immunoSEQ multiplex PCR was the method, and the copy in TCRdb shows in-frame clones only, minus some. The data show roughly 150,000 clones, 92% seen once. Sequenced material: blood. The receptors derive from a woman in her twenties or thirties in good health. The CDR3 runs from the conserved cysteine through the conserved F or W. The D gene is left open where the match is weak. Part of the rows lack a size; the others show once, few, many or a class for expanded clones.

J gene,D gene,clone size,V gene,CDR3 DNA,CDR3 protein
TRBJ2-1,TRBD2,NA,TRBV5-4,TGTGCCAGCAGAACCCTGCATAGCGGGAGGGCGGGGGATGAGCAGTTCTTC,CASRTLHSGRAGDEQFF
TRBJ1-2,TRBD1,NA,TRBV18,TGTGCCAGCTCACCAGCGGGACAGCCTAACTATGGCTACACCTTC,CASSPAGQPNYGYTF
TRBJ2-5,TRBD2,NA,TRBV11-2,TGTGCCAGCAGCTTAGAACTAGCGGGAGGTGGTGAGACCCAGTACTTC,CASSLELAGGGETQYF
TRBJ2-7,TRBD1,once,TRBV9,TGTGCCAGCAGCAGAGGGACAGGGGGTAGCTCCTACGAGCAGTACTTC,CASSRGTGGSSYEQYF
TRBJ1-1,TRBD1,NA,TRBV6-4,TGTGCCAGCAGTGCGGGGACAGGAGGGAACACTGAAGCTTTCTTT,CASSAGTGGNTEAFF
TRBJ2-5,TRBD1,NA,TRBV7-9,TGTGCCAGCAGCTTAGGAGGACAGGGTGTAGCAGAGACCCAGTACTTC,CASSLGGQGVAETQYF
TRBJ1-1,NA,NA,TRBV27,TGTGCCAGCAGTTTATTCGGAGGCACTGAAGCTTTCTTT,CASSLFGGTEAFF
TRBJ2-1,NA,NA,TRBV14,TGTGCCAGCAGCCAATTAGGATACAATGAGCAGTTCTTC,CASSQLGYNEQFF
TRBJ2-1,NA,NA,TRBV6-5,TGTGCCAGCAGTCGGACTGGATCCTACAATGAGCAGTTCTTC,CASSRTGSYNEQFF
TRBJ2-6,TRBD1,NA,TRBV2,TGTGCCAGCGGGTCATTGACAGGGGCTGGGGCCAACGTCCTGACTTTC,CASGSLTGAGANVLTF
TRBJ1-2,NA,NA,TRBV5-6,TGTGCCAGCAGCCCCGGGTCAGGGCTTGGCTATGGCTACACCTTC,CASSPGSGLGYGYTF
TRBJ2-4,NA,NA,TRBV3-1/TRBV3-2,TGTGCCAGCAGCCCCGGTAGGGCCAAAAACATTCAGTACTTC,CASSPGRAKNIQYF
TRBJ2-7,NA,NA,TRBV5-4,TGTGCCAGCAGCTCCGGGGAGCGCTACGAGCAGTACTTC,CASSSGERYEQYF
TRBJ1-2,NA,NA,TRBV19,TGTGCCAGTAGTCCCACTACAGGGATAAAGTATGGCTACACCTTC,CASSPTTGIKYGYTF
TRBJ1-1,NA,NA,TRBV12-3/TRBV12-4,TGTGCCAGCAGTATCTATAGGAACACTGAAGCTTTCTTT,CASSIYRNTEAFF
TRBJ2-1,TRBD2,NA,TRBV10-2,TGCGCCAGCAGTGTTACTAGCGGCAATGAGCAGTTCTTC,CASSVTSGNEQFF
TRBJ2-7,NA,NA,TRBV9,TGTGCCAGCAGCGTAGCTGAGGGCGAGCAGTACTTC,CASSVAEGEQYF
TRBJ1-6,NA,NA,TRBV3-1/TRBV3-2,TGTGCCAGCAGCCAAGATATTGGTGTAGACAGGCTTAATTCACCCCTCCACTTT,CASSQDIGVDRLNSPLHF
TRBJ2-1,NA,once,TRBV11-3,TGTGCCAGCAGCACACGGGACTCCCCCAATGAGCAGTTCTTC,CASSTRDSPNEQFF
TRBJ1-6,NA,NA,TRBV29-1,TGCAGCGTTGAGGTCAGCCACAATTCACCCCTCCACTTT,CSVEVSHNSPLHF
TRBJ1-1,TRBD1,NA,TRBV12-5,TGTGCTAGTGGCCCAGGGGGTTCCCGAGGTCTCTTT,CASGPGGSRGLF
TRBJ1-2,NA,NA,TRBV6-5,TGTGCCAGCAGTTACCGGGACTATGGCTACACCTTC,CASSYRDYGYTF
TRBJ2-7,NA,NA,TRBV20-1,TGCAGTGCTAGTGGTTCCTACGAGCAGTACTTC,CSASGSYEQYF
TRBJ2-7,NA,NA,TRBV7-9,TGTGCCAGCAGCTTAAACTCCTACGAGCAGTACTTC,CASSLNSYEQYF
TRBJ1-1,NA,NA,TRBV27,TGTGCCAGCAGTTTCGGACATACGAACACTGAAGCTTTCTTT,CASSFGHTNTEAFF
TRBJ2-1,TRBD2,NA,TRBV24-1,TGTGCCACCAGTGGTGGTAGCGGGGGATACTACAATGAGCAGTTCTTC,CATSGGSGGYYNEQFF
TRBJ2-2,TRBD2,NA,TRBV30,TGTGCCTGGAGTGTACTAGCGGGAGGGGAGCTGTTTTTT,CAWSVLAGGELFF
TRBJ2-5,NA,NA,TRBV2,TGTGCCAGCAGAAGGGGTTTAGAGACCCAGTACTTC,CASRRGLETQYF
TRBJ1-1,TRBD1,NA,TRBV7-9,TGTGCCACGACAGGGAGAGCTGAAGCTTTCTTT,CATTGRAEAFF
TRBJ2-4,TRBD2,NA,TRBV11-2,TGTGCCAGCAGCCCCTCGGGCGGGAGGGCCTTAGCCAAAAACATTCAGTACTTC,CASSPSGGRALAKNIQYF
TRBJ1-1,TRBD1,NA,TRBV28,TGTGCCAGCAGTCCTGGGGACAGAGAGAACACTGAAGCTTTCTTT,CASSPGDRENTEAFF
TRBJ2-2,NA,NA,TRBV15,TGTGCCACCAGCAGAGGGGGAGGACTAAACACCGGGGAGCTGTTTTTT,CATSRGGGLNTGELFF
TRBJ2-1,TRBD2,NA,TRBV6-5,TGTGCCAGCAGCTTAGCGGGAGCTGGCGACAATGAGCAGTTCTTC,CASSLAGAGDNEQFF
TRBJ1-2,NA,NA,TRBV18,TGTGCCAGCTCACCTCAGCCGGGACTAATAGATGGCTACACCTTC,CASSPQPGLIDGYTF